Listed here are 26 T cell receptor beta chains from one sample, sequenced in a study of identical twins. TCRdb re-derived calls from the 5' RACE reads in MiXCR, one entry per CDR3 protein. The table has 1.5 million to 2 million distinct CDR3 sequences, about 32% seen once. Sequencing input: cord blood. The receptors stem from a newborn girl in good health.

This rearrangement joins TRBV7-2 to TRBJ2-1; D unclear. The CDR3 spans 13 residues. Trimming left V 3 bases short and J 10 bases short, with 13 bases between. Germline loops: CDR1 SGHTA, CDR2 FQGNSA. CDR3 bases: TGTGCCAGCAGCTTGGGCAATGCCTACGAGCAGTTCTTC. It encodes CASSLGNAYEQFF.

This clonotype was picked up a small number of times. J is TRBJ2-5 and V is TRBV20-1; D unclear. Trimming left V 4 bases short and J 2 bases short, with 17 bases between. Germline loops: CDR1 DFQATT, CDR2 SNEGSKA (reference sequence). CDR3 length equals 15 residues. The chain's CDR3 is CSATKLLTAQETQYF. The CDR3, as DNA: TGCAGTGCTACAAAACTACTCACAGCACAAGAGACCCAGTACTTC.

This clonotype was recorded many times. This sequence joins TRBV10-3 and TRBJ2-3; 10 bases are a match to TRBD1. The CDR3 is 15 residues long. V shed 4 bases, J shed 3 bases, and the junction held 4 bases outside the gene matches. The V gene's germline CDR1 is ENHRY and CDR2 SYGVKD. The CDR3 loop reads CAISVRTGGTDTQYF. The CDR3 DNA sequence: TGTGCCATCAGTGTACGGACAGGGGGAACAGATACGCAGTATTTT.

This clonotype has a count of ten or more. This chain connects TRBV7-9 to TRBJ2-7; D may be TRBD2 (5 bases). Germline V CDR1 and CDR2: SEHNR, FQNEAQ (reference sequence). V was clipped by 1 base and J by 0 bases, with 7 bases between them. The CDR3 has 14 amino acids. The CDR3 loop reads CASSLVRDSYEQYF. CDR3 bases: TGTGCCAGCAGCTTAGTTCGGGACTCCTACGAGCAGTACTTC.

This clonotype came up a few times. The chain carries TRBV25-1 and TRBJ2-5; unclear D gene. Trimming cost V 4 bases and J 5 bases, with 11 bases left between them. The CDR3 runs 13 residues. Germline loops: CDR1 MGHDK, CDR2 SYGVNS. This CDR3 is CASSVQQAETQYF. DNA of the CDR3: TGTGCCAGCAGTGTTCAACAAGCGGAGACCCAGTACTTC.

The chain uses TRBV7-2 and TRBJ2-3; D not resolved. The CDR3 length is 15 residues. The V and J ends lost 2 bases and 5 bases respectively, with 14 bases between them. The germline CDR1 and CDR2 sequences are SGHTA and FQGNSA. CDR3 sequence: CASSLRTASKDTQYF. The DNA of the CDR3 is TGTGCCAGCAGCTTACGGACGGCAAGTAAAGATACGCAGTATTTT.

Regarding this clonotype: Relative to the germline gene, one junction end is altered; a read error may explain this. The rearrangement uses TRBV28 and TRBJ2-2, with D possibly TRBD2 on 6 matching bases. The CDR3 extends over 14 amino acids. Germline V lookup: CDR1 MDHEN, CDR2 SYDVKM. DNA for the CDR3: TGTGCCAGCAGAGAGAGGGGATACACCGGGGGGCTGTTTTTT. This encodes CASRERGYTGGLFF.

This clonotype was picked up a small number of times. J is TRBJ2-7 and V is TRBV5-1, with 7 nucleotides matching TRBD1. With 1 base clipped from V and 3 bases from J, the junction kept 10 bases outside the gene matches. The germline gives CDR1 SGHRS, CDR2 YFSETQ. This CDR3 spans 16 amino acids. CDR3 nucleotides: TGCGCCAGCAGCTTGACGACCGGGACAGTGCTCTACGAGCAGTACTTC. Protein product: CASSLTTGTVLYEQYF. The whole variable domain, remainder taken from reference TRBV5-1 and TRBJ2-7, is KAGVTQTPRYLIKTRGQQVTLSCSPISGHRSVSWYQQTPGQGLQFLFEYFSETQRNKGNFPGRFSGRQFSNSRSEMNVSTLELGDSALYLCASSLTTGTVLYEQYFGPGTRLTVT.

The V call is TRBV18, the J call TRBJ1-2, with a possible D match to TRBD1 (5 bases). The CDR3 length is 14 residues. Germline CDR1 reads KGHSH; CDR2 reads LQKENI. The V gene lost 0 bases and the J gene lost 4 bases, with 9 bases spanning the gap. The CDR3 DNA reads as TGTGCCAGCTCACCACCGTGGGACGCCTATGGCTACACCTTC. It codes for CASSPPWDAYGYTF.

This clonotype was recorded a few times. The CDR3 sequence is CSARDIGLPSSYEQYF. CDR3 nucleotides: TGCAGTGCTAGAGACATAGGACTACCGAGCTCCTACGAGCAGTACTTC. This chain connects TRBV20-1 to TRBJ2-7, with a possible D match to TRBD2 (6 bases). Deletions cut 0 bases from V and 0 bases from J, with 15 bases between. The CDR3 extends over 16 amino acids. Germline V lookup: CDR1 DFQATT, CDR2 SNEGSKA (reference sequence).

This clonotype has just a few counts. The V gene is TRBV25-1, the J gene TRBJ2-7, with 10 bases identical to TRBD1. Germline V gene data show CDR1 as MGHDK and CDR2 as SYGVNS. Trimming at V came to 2 bases and at J to 5 bases, leaving 12 bases not matched to a gene. This CDR3 is 17 amino acids long. The CDR3 nucleotides read TGTGCCAGCAGTGAAATAGTAATTGGACAGGGGGACGACGAGCAGTACTTC. The encoded protein is CASSEIVIGQGDDEQYF.

The genes are TRBV12-5 and TRBJ2-1; 9 nucleotides match TRBD1. The ends lost 6 bases at V and 7 bases at J; junction bases unmatched: 7. The germline V gene encodes CDR1 LGHNT and CDR2 FRNRAP. The CDR3 totals 14 residues. In DNA, the CDR3 is TGTGCTAGTGGACCGGGACAGGGTTTTAATGAGCAGTTCTTC. Amino acid sequence: CASGPGQGFNEQFF.

This clonotype was observed a few times. The chain has TRBV12-3 or TRBV12-4 and TRBJ1-2; TRBD1 is a possible D gene (5 bases). The CDR3 covers 15 residues. The ends were cut back, 3 bases at V and 8 bases at J, with 19 bases in the middle. The CDR3 coding sequence is TGTGCCAGCAGTTTGGGGGGACGGTCGGTTTTGGGCTACACCTTC. This translates into CASSLGGRSVLGYTF.

This clonotype was found a few times. The chain links TRBV6-4 to TRBJ2-6; no firm D call. V was trimmed by 0 bases and J by 2 bases, leaving 5 bases between them. The CDR3 covers 15 residues. CDR1 is MRHNA and CDR2 is SNTAGT in the germline V gene. In DNA form, the CDR3 reads TGTGCCAGCAGTGACTCGACAACTGGGGCCAACGTCCTGACTTTC. Translated: CASSDSTTGANVLTF.

The chain joins TRBV20-1 to TRBJ2-1; D call uncertain. In germline, CDR1 is DFQATT, CDR2 SNEGSKA (reference sequence). The CDR3 runs 13 residues. The V end lost 5 bases, the J end lost 0 bases, and 8 bases lay between the germline ends. CDR3 DNA sequence: TGCAGTGCTCCGACGGGCTCCTACAATGAGCAGTTCTTC. It codes for CSAPTGSYNEQFF.

This clonotype came up a few times. The chain carries TRBV4-1 and TRBJ2-5, with 10 nucleotides matching TRBD2. The DNA end is a closer match to TRBJ2-7, so the J assignment may be wrong. The CDR3 sequence is 16 residues long. The germline V gene has CDR1 MGHRA and CDR2 YSYEKL. For the CDR3, the DNA is TGCGCCAGCAGCCGAAAGACTAGCGGGTCGCCCTACGAGCAGTACTTC. This sequence encodes CASSRKTSGSPYEQYF.

The rearrangement uses TRBV21-1 and TRBJ2-3; the table gives TRBD2 as D, unverified against the DNA. TRBV21-1 is a pseudogene segment. The CDR3 covers 17 residues. In DNA form, the CDR3 reads TGTGCCAGCAGTCAAAGGGGACTAGCGTGGATCACAGATACGCAGTATTTT. This encodes CASSQRGLAWITDTQYF.

The CDR3 DNA follows: TGTGCCATCGGGGGGACCAGCGGGGGCCCCCTCAGAACAGATACGCAGTATTTT. Protein product: CAIGGTSGGPLRTDTQYF. V is TRBV10-3 and J is TRBJ2-3; 8 bases match TRBD2. Trimming took 8 bases from V and 3 from J; bases not matched to a gene: 19. Germline V gives CDR1 ENHRY, CDR2 SYGVKD. The CDR3 contains 18 residues.

This clonotype was counted a few times. V gene TRBV12-3 or TRBV12-4 combines with J gene TRBJ1-1; 7 nucleotides line up with TRBD1. V shed 7 bases and J 1 base; nucleotides not matched to a gene: 9. The CDR3 has 15 residues. CDR3 in DNA: TGTGCCAGCACTCTAAGACGGACAGGGAACACTGAAGCTTTCTTT. It specifies CASTLRRTGNTEAFF.

This clonotype was counted a few times. This chain links TRBV3-1 with TRBJ1-1; D is unclear. This CDR3 is built from 14 residues. The V end was cut by 7 bases, the J end by 3 bases, with 15 bases between. Germline values: CDR1 LGHDT, CDR2 YNNKEL (reference sequence). CDR3 region: CASTNPNRDTEAFF. CDR3 DNA: TGTGCCAGCACCAACCCCAACCGGGACACTGAAGCTTTCTTT.

There are a few counts of this clonotype. The chain is built from TRBV2 and TRBJ1-6; D not certain. CDR3 length equals 15 residues. Per germline, CDR1 SNHLY and CDR2 FYNNEI. V was shortened by 8 bases and J by 0 bases, with 11 bases between the two germline ends. This chain's CDR3 is CASLGPSSYNSPLHF. For the CDR3, the DNA is TGTGCCAGCCTAGGACCTAGCTCCTATAATTCACCCCTCCACTTT. Variable domain in full (rest from reference TRBV2 and TRBJ1-6): EPEVTQTPSHQVTQMGQEVILRCVPISNHLYFYWYRQILGQKVEFLVSFYNNEISEKSEIFDDQFSVERPDGSNFTLKIRSTKLEDSAMYFCASLGPSSYNSPLHFGNGTRLTVT.

As regards this clonotype: An end of the junction does not agree with germline; a read error may underlie this. This chain connects TRBV6-1 to TRBJ1-5; 7 bases align to TRBD1. The CDR3 totals 15 residues. CDR1 is MNHNS, CDR2 SASEGT, per germline. For the CDR3, the DNA is TGCGCCAGCAGTGGTCAGGGGGAGAGCAATCAGCCCCAGCATTTT. Translated, it gives CASSGQGESNQPQHF.

The table lists this clonotype with a few counts. The V and J genes are TRBV21-1 and TRBJ1-1. TRBV21-1 is a recognized pseudogene. This CDR3 spans 13 amino acids. The CDR3 reads CASSSGLEPEAFF. The CDR3 DNA sequence: TGTGCCAGCAGCTCCGGACTCGAACCTGAAGCTTTCTTT.

This sequence joins TRBV3-1 and TRBJ2-4; TRBD2 agrees at 10 bases. The closer fit of TRBJ2-7 to the DNA end suggests the J call may be wrong. The CDR3 totals 15 residues. The germline V gene has CDR1 LGHDT and CDR2 YNNKEL (reference sequence). The CDR3 bases are TGTGCCAGCAGCCCTCTTGGACTAGCGGCCTGCGAGCAGTACTTC. This gives the protein CASSPLGLAACEQYF.

This clonotype was detected only a few times. The V and J genes are TRBV12-3 or TRBV12-4 and TRBJ1-2; D may be TRBD1 (6 bases). Trimming pared 6 bases from V and 10 bases from J, leaving 18 bases between. This CDR3 is built from 13 residues. CDR3 loop: CASRNLQGWTYTF. In nucleotides, the CDR3 is TGTGCCAGCAGAAACCTACAGGGTTGGACCTACACCTTC.

The rearrangement joins TRBV6-6 to TRBJ2-3; D gene ambiguous. Germline values: CDR1 MNHNY, CDR2 SVGAGI (reference sequence). The V end lost 6 bases, the J end lost 11 bases, and 18 bases lay between the germline ends. The CDR3 length is 13 residues. In nucleotides, the CDR3 is TGTGCCAGCAGGCGGATGCCTCCCTTCCAGCAGTATTTT. This gives the protein CASRRMPPFQQYF.